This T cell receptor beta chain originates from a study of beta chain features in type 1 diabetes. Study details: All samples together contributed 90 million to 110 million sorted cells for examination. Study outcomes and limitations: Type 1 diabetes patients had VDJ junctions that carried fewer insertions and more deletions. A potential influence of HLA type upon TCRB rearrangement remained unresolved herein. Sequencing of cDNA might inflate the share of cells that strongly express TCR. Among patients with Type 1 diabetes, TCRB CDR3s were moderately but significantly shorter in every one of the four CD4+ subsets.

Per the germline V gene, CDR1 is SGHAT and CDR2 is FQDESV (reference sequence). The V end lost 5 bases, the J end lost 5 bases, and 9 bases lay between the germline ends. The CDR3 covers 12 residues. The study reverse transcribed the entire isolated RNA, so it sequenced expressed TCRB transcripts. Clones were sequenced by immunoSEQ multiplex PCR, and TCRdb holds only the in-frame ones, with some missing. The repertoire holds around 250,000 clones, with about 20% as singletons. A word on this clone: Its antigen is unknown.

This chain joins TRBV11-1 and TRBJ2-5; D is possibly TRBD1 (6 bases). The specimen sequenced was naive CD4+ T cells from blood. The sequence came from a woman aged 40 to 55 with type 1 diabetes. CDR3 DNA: TGTGCCAGCAGCCAGGGGCACGAGACCCAGTACTTC. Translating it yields CASSQGHETQYF. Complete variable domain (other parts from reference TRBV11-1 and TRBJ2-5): EAEVAQSPRYKITEKSQAVAFWCDPISGHATLYWYRQILGQGPELLVQFQDESVVDDSQLPKDRFSAERLKGVDSTLKIQPAELGDSAMYLCASSQGHETQYFGPGTRLLVL.